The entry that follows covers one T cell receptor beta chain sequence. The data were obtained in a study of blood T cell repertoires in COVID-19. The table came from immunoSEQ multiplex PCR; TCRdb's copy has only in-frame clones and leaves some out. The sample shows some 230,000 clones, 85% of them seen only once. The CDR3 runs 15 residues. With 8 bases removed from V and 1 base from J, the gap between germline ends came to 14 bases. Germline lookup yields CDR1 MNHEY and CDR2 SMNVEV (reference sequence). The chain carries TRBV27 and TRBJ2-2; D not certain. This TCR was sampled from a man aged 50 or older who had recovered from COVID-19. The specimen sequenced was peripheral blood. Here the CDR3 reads CASSSSVQNTGELFF. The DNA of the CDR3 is TGTGCCAGCTCATCCTCCGTACAGAACACCGGGGAGCTGTTTTTT.